This TCR beta chain was sequenced in a study of Graves' ophthalmopathy and Graves' hyperthyroidism. Study in general: Being free of ophthalmopathy for 18 months of follow-up defined stable hyperthyroidism.

The length of the CDR3 is 14 residues. The V segment lost 8 bases and the J segment 6 bases; nucleotides outside the gene matches: 7. The germline gives CDR1 ENHRY, CDR2 SYGVKD. This clonotype has ten or more counts. The antigen is unknown. Findings and limits, study-wide: Detected in blood as well were most expanded thyroid clonotypes with frequency above 0.001.

The authors amplified TCR beta CDR3 regions, and they did so from RNA transcripts for repertoire sequencing. First-round RT-PCR relied on HTBI primers, and a second-round multiplex PCR came next. TCRdb reprocessed the multiplex PCR reads via MiXCR and lists one record per CDR3 protein. The sample comprises about 1.2 million distinct CDR3 sequences, about 36% of which are singletons, and approximately 10% rests with the top ten. Exclusion criteria comprised other autoimmune diseases, uncontrolled infections, pregnancy or lactation in patients. Sequenced: peripheral blood or thyroid tissue (not recorded which). The V and J genes are TRBV10-3 and TRBJ2-2; 9 bases match TRBD2. This receptor was identified in an adult man with Graves' hyperthyroidism. This CDR3 is CAIAGGMGAGELFF. In DNA form, the CDR3 reads TGTGCCATCGCGGGGGGGATGGGGGCCGGGGAGCTGTTTTTT.